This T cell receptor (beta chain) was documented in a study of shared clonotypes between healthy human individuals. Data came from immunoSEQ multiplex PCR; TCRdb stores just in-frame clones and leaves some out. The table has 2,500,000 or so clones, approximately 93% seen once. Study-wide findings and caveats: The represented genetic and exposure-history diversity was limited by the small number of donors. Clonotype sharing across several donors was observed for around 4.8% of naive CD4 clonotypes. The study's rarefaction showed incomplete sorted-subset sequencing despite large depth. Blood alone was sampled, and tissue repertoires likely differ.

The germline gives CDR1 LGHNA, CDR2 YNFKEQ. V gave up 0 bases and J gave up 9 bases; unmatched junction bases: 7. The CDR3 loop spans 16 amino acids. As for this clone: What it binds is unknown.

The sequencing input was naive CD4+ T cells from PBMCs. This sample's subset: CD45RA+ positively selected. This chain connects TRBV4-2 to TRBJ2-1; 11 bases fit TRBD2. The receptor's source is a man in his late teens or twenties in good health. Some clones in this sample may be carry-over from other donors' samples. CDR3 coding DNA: TGTGCCAGCAGCCAAGACGTTAGCGGGAGGGCCGGTGAGCAGTTCTTC. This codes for CASSQDVSGRAGEQFF.